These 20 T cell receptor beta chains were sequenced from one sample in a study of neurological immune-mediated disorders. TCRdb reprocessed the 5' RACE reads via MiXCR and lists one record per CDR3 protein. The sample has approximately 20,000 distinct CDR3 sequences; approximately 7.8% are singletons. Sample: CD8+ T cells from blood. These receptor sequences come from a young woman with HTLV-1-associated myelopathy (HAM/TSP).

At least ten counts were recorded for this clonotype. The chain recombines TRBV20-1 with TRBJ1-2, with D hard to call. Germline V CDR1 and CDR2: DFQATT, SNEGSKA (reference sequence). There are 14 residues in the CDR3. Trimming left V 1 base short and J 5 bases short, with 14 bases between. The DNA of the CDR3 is TGCAGTGCTAGAGTGTTCGCGGACCGTTATGGCTACACCTTC. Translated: CSARVFADRYGYTF.

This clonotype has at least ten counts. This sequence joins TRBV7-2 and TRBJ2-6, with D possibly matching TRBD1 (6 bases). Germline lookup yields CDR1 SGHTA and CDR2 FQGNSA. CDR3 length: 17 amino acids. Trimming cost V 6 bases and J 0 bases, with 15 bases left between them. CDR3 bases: TGTGCCAGCAGATTTTGGGACACTCACTCTGGGGCCAACGTCCTGACTTTC. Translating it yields CASRFWDTHSGANVLTF.

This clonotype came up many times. The CDR3 here is CASTSNYEQYF. CDR3 in DNA: TGTGCCAGCACCTCTAACTACGAGCAGTACTTC. J is TRBJ2-7 and V is TRBV12-3 or TRBV12-4; no clear D. CDR3 length: 11 amino acids. The ends were cut back, 7 bases at V and 3 bases at J, with 7 bases in the middle.

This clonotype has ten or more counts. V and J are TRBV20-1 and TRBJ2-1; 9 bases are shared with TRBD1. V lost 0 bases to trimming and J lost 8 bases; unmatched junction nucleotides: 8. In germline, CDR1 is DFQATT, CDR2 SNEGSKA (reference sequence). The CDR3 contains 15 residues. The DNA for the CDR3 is TGCAGTGCTAGAGATCCGGGACAGGGTATCGATGAGCAGTTCTTC. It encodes CSARDPGQGIDEQFF.

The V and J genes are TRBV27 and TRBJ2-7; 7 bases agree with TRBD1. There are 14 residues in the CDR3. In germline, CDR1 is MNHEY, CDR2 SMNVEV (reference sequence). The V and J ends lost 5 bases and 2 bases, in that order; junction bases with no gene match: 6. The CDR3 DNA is TGTGCCAGCAGTGAGGGGACAGTGGCCTACGAGCAGTACGTC. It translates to CASSEGTVAYEQYV.

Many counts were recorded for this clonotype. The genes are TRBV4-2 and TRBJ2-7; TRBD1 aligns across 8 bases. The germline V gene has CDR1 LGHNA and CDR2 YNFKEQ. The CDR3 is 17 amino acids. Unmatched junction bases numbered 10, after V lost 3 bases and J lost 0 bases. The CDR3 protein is CASSHAPGQVISYEQYF. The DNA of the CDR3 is TGTGCCAGCAGCCATGCCCCGGGACAGGTTATCTCCTACGAGCAGTACTTC.

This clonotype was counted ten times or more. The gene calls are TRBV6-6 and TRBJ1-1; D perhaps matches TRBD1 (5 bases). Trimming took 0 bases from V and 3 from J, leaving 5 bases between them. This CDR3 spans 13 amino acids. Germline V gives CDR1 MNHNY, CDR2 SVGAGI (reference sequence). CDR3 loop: CASSYSTDTEAFF. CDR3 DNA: TGTGCCAGCAGTTACTCGACAGACACTGAAGCTTTCTTT.

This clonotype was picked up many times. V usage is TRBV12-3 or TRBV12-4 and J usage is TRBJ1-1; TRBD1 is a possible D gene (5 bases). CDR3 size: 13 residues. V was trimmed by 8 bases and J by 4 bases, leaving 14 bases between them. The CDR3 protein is CASSTQGGTEAFF. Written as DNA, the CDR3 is TGTGCCAGCTCCACCCAGGGTGGCACTGAAGCTTTCTTT.

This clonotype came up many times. The CDR3 DNA is TGTGCCAGCAGTCCCGGGACTAGCGGGGGGGCGGATGAGCAGTTCTTC. Translation gives CASSPGTSGGADEQFF. The rearrangement links TRBV6-1 to TRBJ2-1, with 16 bases identical to TRBD2. Trimming removed 5 bases from V and 8 bases from J; junction bases left unmatched: 6. Germline-derived CDR1 and CDR2 are MNHNS and SASEGT. This CDR3 comprises 16 residues.

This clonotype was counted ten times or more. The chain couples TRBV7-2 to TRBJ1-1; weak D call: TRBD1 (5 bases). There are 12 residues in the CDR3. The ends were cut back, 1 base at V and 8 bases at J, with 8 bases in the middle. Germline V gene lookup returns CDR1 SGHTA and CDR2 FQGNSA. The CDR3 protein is CASSLVGREAFF. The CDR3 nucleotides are TGTGCCAGCAGCTTAGTGGGACGCGAAGCTTTCTTT. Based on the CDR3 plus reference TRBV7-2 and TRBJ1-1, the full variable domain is GAGVSQSPSNKVTEKGKDVELRCDPISGHTALYWYRQSLGQGLEFLIYFQGNSAPDKSGLPSDRFSAERTGGSVSTLTIQRTQQEDSAVYLCASSLVGREAFFGQGTRLTVV.

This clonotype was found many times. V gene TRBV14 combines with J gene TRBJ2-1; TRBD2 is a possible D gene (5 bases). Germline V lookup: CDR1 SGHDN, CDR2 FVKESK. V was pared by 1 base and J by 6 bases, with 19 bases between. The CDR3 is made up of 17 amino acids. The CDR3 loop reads CASSQGPVRVLGNEQFF. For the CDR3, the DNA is TGTGCCAGCAGCCAAGGCCCGGTGAGGGTTTTAGGCAATGAGCAGTTCTTC.

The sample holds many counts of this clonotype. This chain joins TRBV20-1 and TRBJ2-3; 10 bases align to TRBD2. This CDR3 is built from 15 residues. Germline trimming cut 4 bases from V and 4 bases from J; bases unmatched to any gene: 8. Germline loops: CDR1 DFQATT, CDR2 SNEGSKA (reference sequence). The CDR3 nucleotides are TGCAGTGCTACCCTTAGCGGGGGGCTCGCAGATACGCAGTATTTT. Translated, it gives CSATLSGGLADTQYF.

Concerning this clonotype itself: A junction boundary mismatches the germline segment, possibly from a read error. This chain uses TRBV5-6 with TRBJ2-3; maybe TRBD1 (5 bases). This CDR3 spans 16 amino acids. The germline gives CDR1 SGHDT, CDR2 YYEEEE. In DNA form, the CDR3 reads TGCGCCAGCACCCTCAGGCAAGGGGTTGACAAAGATACGCAGTATTTT. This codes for CASTLRQGVDKDTQYF.

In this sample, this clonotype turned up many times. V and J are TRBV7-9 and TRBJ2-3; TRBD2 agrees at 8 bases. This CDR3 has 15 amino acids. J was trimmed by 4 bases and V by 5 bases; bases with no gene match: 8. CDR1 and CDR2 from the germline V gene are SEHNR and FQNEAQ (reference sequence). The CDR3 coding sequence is TGTGCCAGCAGCCGTACGGGGGGGAGGCCAGATACGCAGTATTTT. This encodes CASSRTGGRPDTQYF.

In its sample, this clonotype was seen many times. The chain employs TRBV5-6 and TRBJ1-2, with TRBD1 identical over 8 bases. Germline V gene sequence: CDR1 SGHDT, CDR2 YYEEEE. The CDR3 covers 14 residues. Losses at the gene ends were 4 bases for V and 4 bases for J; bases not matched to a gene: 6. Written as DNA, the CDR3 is TGTGCCAGCAGCCACGGACAGGGCGGCTATGGCTACACCTTC. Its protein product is CASSHGQGGYGYTF.

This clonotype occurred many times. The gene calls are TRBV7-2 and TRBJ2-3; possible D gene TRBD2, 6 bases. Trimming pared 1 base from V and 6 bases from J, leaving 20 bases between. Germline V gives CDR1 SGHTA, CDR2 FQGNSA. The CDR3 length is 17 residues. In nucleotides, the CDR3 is TGTGCCAGCAGCTTAGGGGTTGCGGGCCGGGGGAAGGATACGCAGTATTTT. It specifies CASSLGVAGRGKDTQYF.

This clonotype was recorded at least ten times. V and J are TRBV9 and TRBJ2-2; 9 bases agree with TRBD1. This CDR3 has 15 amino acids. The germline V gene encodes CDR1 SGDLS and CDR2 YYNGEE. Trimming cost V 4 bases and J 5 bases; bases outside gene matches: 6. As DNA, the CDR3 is TGTGCCAGCAGCAACCGGGACAGGGAAACCGGGGAGCTGTTTTTT. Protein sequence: CASSNRDRETGELFF.

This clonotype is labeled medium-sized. The CDR3 loop is CASSPPGRTGEQYF. The CDR3 DNA reads TGTGCCAGCAGCCCCCCTGGACGGACGGGCGAGCAGTACTTC. The V gene is TRBV7-9, the J gene TRBJ2-7; D gene uncertain. Trimming took off 5 bases at V and 6 bases at J, with 17 bases between the two ends. The CDR3 has 14 amino acids. Germline loops: CDR1 SEHNR, CDR2 FQNEAQ (reference sequence).

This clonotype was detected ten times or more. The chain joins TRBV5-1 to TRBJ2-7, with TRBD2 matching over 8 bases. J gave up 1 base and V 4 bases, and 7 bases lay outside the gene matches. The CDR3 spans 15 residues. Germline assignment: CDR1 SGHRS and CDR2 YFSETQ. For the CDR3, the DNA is TGCGCCAGCAGCCCGCGGGGGGAGGTATCCTACGAGCAGTACTTC. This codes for CASSPRGEVSYEQYF.

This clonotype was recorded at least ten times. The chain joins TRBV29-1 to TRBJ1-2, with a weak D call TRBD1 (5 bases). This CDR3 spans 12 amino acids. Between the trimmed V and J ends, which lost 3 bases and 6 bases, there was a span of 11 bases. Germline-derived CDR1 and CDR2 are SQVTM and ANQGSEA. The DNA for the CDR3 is TGCAGCGTTGAGTCGGCAGGGAATGGCTACACCTTC. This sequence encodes CSVESAGNGYTF.